The subject of this entry is one TCR beta chain. With baseline, cycle 4 day 1, and cycle 7 day 1 as timepoints, blood was sampled. The source of the sample is a study of OX40 agonist ivuxolimab in advanced cancers. Study-wide background: Two cutaneous melanoma patients and one hepatocellular carcinoma patient, three in all, had partial responses.

Profiled with immunoSEQ multiplex PCR; TCRdb holds only in-frame clones, not every one. This sample carries roughly 87,000 clones, approximately 90% of them seen once, and the ten largest clones take roughly 0.75%. Germline V gives CDR1 MRHNA, CDR2 SNTAGT. The CDR3 contains 14 residues. Trimming shortened V by 7 bases and J by 4 bases, and 17 bases separated the two germline ends. This receptor was identified in an adult with an advanced solid tumor such as melanoma, head and neck, liver or kidney cancer. Source: CD4+ or CD8+ T cells sorted from blood, taken in a trial of the OX40 agonist ivuxolimab. The chain combines TRBV6-4 with TRBJ2-7; possibly TRBD1 for D (5 bases). The CDR3 spells CASNRDSLGYEQYF. DNA for the CDR3: TGTGCCAGCAACCGCGACAGTTTAGGATACGAGCAGTACTTC.